This section outlines one T cell receptor (beta chain) sequence together with its context. Antigen: not known. The junction had 3 bases not matched to a gene; V was cut back by 6 bases and J by 0 bases. The CDR3 has 14 residues. Germline V lookup: CDR1 SGHVS, CDR2 FQNEAQ. The data are from a study of T-cell memory formation after mild COVID-19. Study results and caveats: Most CD4+ clones that shrank were in CM and EM, while CD8+ ones turned up in EMRA. The finding that pre-infection memory included some responding clones suggested that cross-reactive memory joined.

5'RACE, which relied on constant-segment primers, yielded TCR alpha and TCR beta cDNA libraries carrying sample barcodes and UMIs. TCRdb ran MiXCR on the 5' RACE reads and lists one entry per CDR3 protein. The data contain roughly 170,000 distinct CDR3 sequences, approximately 17% of them singletons. This TCR came from a man younger than 30 who had mild COVID-19 (a few samples of this study predate the infection). Cell type and time point are not known. Sequencing was performed on PBMCs or a T cell subset sorted from them (not recorded which). The rearrangement uses TRBV7-8 and TRBJ2-7; 9 nucleotides match TRBD2. Written as DNA, the CDR3 is TGTGCCAGCAGTCTAGCGGGGCACTCCTACGAGCAGTACTTC. Translating gives CASSLAGHSYEQYF. Based on the CDR3 plus reference TRBV7-8 and TRBJ2-7, the full variable domain is GAGVSQSPRYKVAKRGQDVALRCDPISGHVSLFWYQQALGQGPEFLTYFQNEAQLDKSGLPSDRFFAERPEGSVSTLKIQRTQQEDSAVYLCASSLAGHSYEQYFGPGTRLTVT.